Each of the 5 T cell receptor beta chains below was sequenced from the same sample in a study of memory CD4+ T cells and cytomegalovirus serostatus. The sort gate was single viable CD3+CD4+CD8-CD45RO+ cells for memory CD4+ T cells. Measured with immunoSEQ multiplex PCR; TCRdb has only the in-frame clones, and not every one. The sample lists about 25,000 clones, about four fifths occurring once. The source material was memory CD4+ T cells from blood. These TCRs come from an adult in good health and CMV-seronegative.

The chain has TRBV11-3 and TRBJ2-3, with 7 positions matching TRBD1. V trimming: 1 base; J trimming: 1 base; junction bases outside the gene matches: 5. Germline V CDR1 and CDR2: SGHNT, YENEEA. The CDR3 has 16 residues. CDR3 loop: CASSLVTGQGTDTQYF. CDR3 nucleotides: TGTGCCAGCAGCTTAGTAACCGGACAGGGCACAGATACGCAGTATTTT.

The rearrangement uses TRBV11-2 and TRBJ2-5; a weak D match, TRBD2 (5 bases). Trimming shortened V by 1 base and J by 5 bases, and 8 bases separated the two germline ends. The CDR3 is made up of 13 amino acids. The germline V gene encodes CDR1 SGHAT and CDR2 FQNNGV. The CDR3 coding sequence is TGTGCCAGCAGCTTAGGAGGGCGTGAGACCCAGTACTTC. Its translation: CASSLGGRETQYF.

J is TRBJ1-4 and V is TRBV28; TRBD1 agrees at 8 bases. The ends lost 6 bases at V and 8 bases at J; junction bases unmatched: 8. The germline CDR1 and CDR2 sequences are MDHEN and SYDVKM. This CDR3 is built from 14 residues. In nucleotides, the CDR3 is TGTGCCAGCAGGCCAGGGGGCTCGGGGGAAAAACTGTTTTTT. The encoded protein is CASRPGGSGEKLFF.

The chain uses TRBV7-2 and TRBJ1-1, with D possibly TRBD1 on 5 matching bases. The CDR3 runs 16 residues. V lost 1 base to trimming and J lost 10 bases, with 22 bases between them. Germline assignment: CDR1 SGHTA and CDR2 FQGNSA. CDR3 protein: CASSLGGDWGPEGAFF. The CDR3 nucleotides are TGTGCCAGCAGCTTAGGGGGGGACTGGGGTCCCGAGGGAGCTTTCTTT.

In this sample, this clone turned up a few times. The chain employs TRBV19 and TRBJ1-4; TRBD1 agrees at 12 bases. Trimming took 7 bases from V and 3 from J; bases not matched to a gene: 15. The germline V gene encodes CDR1 LNHDA and CDR2 SQIVND (reference sequence). The CDR3 is 19 amino acids. The CDR3 coding sequence is TGTGCCAGTACCGCTACTCCGGGACAGGGGGCGCCGGCTAATGAAAAACTGTTTTTT. It specifies CASTATPGQGAPANEKLFF.